One and the same sample provided the 29 T cell receptor beta chains below, sequenced in a study of blood T cells in healthy people across ages. Primed by a sample-barcoded 5' primer and a J-beta primer mix, a second PCR proceeded for 7 to 11 cycles. TCRdb reprocessed the 5' RACE reads via MiXCR and lists one record per CDR3 protein. This sample carries 700,000 or so distinct CDR3 sequences, roughly 43% of them seen once, and the ten largest clones take 25% to 35%. The specimen sequenced was blood. These receptors were collected from a man aged 80 or over in good health.

This clonotype turned up a few times. The chain is built from TRBV4-2 and TRBJ1-2; 7 positions match TRBD1. The CDR3 sequence is 17 residues long. V gave up 1 base and J gave up 4 bases; unmatched junction bases: 12. CDR1 and CDR2 (germline): LGHNA, YNFKEQ. CDR3 amino acids: CASSQGQGASGGYGYTF. CDR3 DNA sequence: TGTGCCAGCAGCCAAGGCCAAGGCGCGTCAGGGGGCTATGGCTACACCTTC.

This clonotype was seen only a few times. This chain links TRBV6-1 with TRBJ2-5, with 8 bases that match TRBD2. Trimming at V came to 2 bases and at J to 5 bases, leaving 7 bases not matched to a gene. Germline V gene lookup returns CDR1 MNHNS and CDR2 SASEGT. This CDR3 is 15 amino acids long. DNA of the CDR3: TGTGCCAGCAGTGAAAATCCGGGAGGGTTGGAGACCCAGTACTTC. Encoded protein: CASSENPGGLETQYF.

The CDR3 region has the DNA TGTGCCAGCAGCTTGGGAAGGGCAGGTCAACAGCCCCAGCATTTT. Translation gives CASSLGRAGQQPQHF. The chain links TRBV5-6 to TRBJ1-5; D remains ambiguous. V was clipped by 0 bases and J by 7 bases, with 14 bases between them. Looked up from germline, CDR1 is SGHDT and CDR2 is YYEEEE. CDR3 length: 15 amino acids. Based on the CDR3 plus reference TRBV5-6 and TRBJ1-5, the full variable domain is DAGVTQSPTHLIKTRGQQVTLRCSPKSGHDTVSWYQQALGQGPQFIFQYYEEEERQRGNFPDRFSGHQFPNYSSELNVNALLLGDSALYLCASSLGRAGQQPQHFGDGTRLSIL.

The chain uses TRBV6-1 and TRBJ2-5; 9 nucleotides agree with TRBD2. The ends lost 6 bases at V and 11 bases at J; junction bases unmatched: 10. This CDR3 contains 13 residues. Germline CDR1 and CDR2: MNHNS and SASEGT. CDR3 amino acids: CASRRGGDFEQYF. CDR3 in DNA: TGTGCCAGCAGGCGGGGGGGAGACTTTGAGCAGTACTTC.

The V and J genes are TRBV6-6 and TRBJ1-1; the D is unclear. The CDR3 totals 12 residues. V was pared by 6 bases and J by 8 bases, with 13 bases between. Germline V gene sequence: CDR1 MNHNY, CDR2 SVGAGI (reference sequence). The CDR3 sequence is CASSRVGYEAFF. Written as DNA, the CDR3 is TGTGCCAGCAGCCGCGTTGGGTACGAAGCTTTCTTT.

The chain employs TRBV20-1 and TRBJ2-5; the match to TRBD1 covers 7 bases. Germline lookup yields CDR1 DFQATT and CDR2 SNEGSKA (reference sequence). Germline trimming cut 3 bases from V and 4 bases from J; bases unmatched to any gene: 14. The CDR3 spans 16 residues. The CDR3 DNA reads TGCAGTGCTAGTTGGAGGAAGACAGGGTCGGCAGAGACCCAGTACTTC. It yields the protein CSASWRKTGSAETQYF.

The chain links TRBV11-2 to TRBJ2-7, with D perhaps assigned TRBD1 or TRBD2 (6 bases each). The closer fit of TRBJ2-5 to the DNA end suggests the J call may be wrong. This CDR3 region has 14 residues. CDR1 is SGHAT and CDR2 is FQNNGV in the germline V gene. CDR3 sequence: CASSLARGLETQYF. CDR3 nucleotides: TGTGCCAGCAGCTTAGCCCGGGGGCTGGAGACCCAGTACTTC.

This sequence joins TRBV6-1 and TRBJ2-7; 7 bases match TRBD2. The trim removed 6 bases at V and 2 bases at J, leaving 10 bases unmatched. This CDR3 contains 15 residues. Per the germline V gene, CDR1 is MNHNS and CDR2 is SASEGT. The CDR3 DNA reads TGTGCCAGCAGCCTGAGGGCGGGAGCGACCTACGAGCAGTACTTC. Protein product: CASSLRAGATYEQYF.

This chain joins TRBV6-2 or TRBV6-3 and TRBJ2-5; 9 bases are shared with TRBD2. V lost 6 bases, J lost 11 bases, and 16 bases stayed unmatched. The CDR3 is 15 amino acids. The germline V gene has CDR1 MNHEY and CDR2 SVGEGT. The CDR3 protein is CASRGSGSRIHEQYF. CDR3 sequence (DNA): TGTGCCAGCAGGGGTAGCGGGAGTAGAATCCATGAGCAGTACTTC.

This clonotype was counted between two and nine times. The chain is built from TRBV10-3 and TRBJ2-2; D gene ambiguous. V lost 3 bases and J 2 bases, leaving 16 bases between the germline ends. The CDR3 runs to 17 residues. Germline CDR1 ENHRY, CDR2 SYGVKD. The CDR3 coding sequence is TGTGCCATCAGTGAAGGGCATGGTGCAATCAACACCGGGGAGCTGTTTTTT. Translating gives CAISEGHGAINTGELFF.

In this sample, this clonotype turned up many times. This chain uses TRBV6-2 or TRBV6-3 with TRBJ2-7; possibly TRBD1 for D (5 bases). Trimming removed 0 bases at V and 4 bases at J, with 10 bases between. Germline V gene sequence: CDR1 MNHEY, CDR2 SVGEGT. This CDR3 is built from 14 residues. CDR3 region: CASSYSKGSYEQYF. The CDR3 DNA follows: TGTGCCAGCAGTTACTCGAAGGGGTCGTACGAGCAGTACTTC.

The rearrangement uses TRBV19 and TRBJ2-1; 7 bases fit TRBD1. J was trimmed by 6 bases and V by 4 bases; bases with no gene match: 6. The CDR3 extends over 14 amino acids. Per the germline V gene, CDR1 is LNHDA and CDR2 is SQIVND (reference sequence). The CDR3 is CASSTRQGGNEQFF. CDR3 nucleotides: TGTGCCAGTAGTACCCGACAGGGCGGCAATGAGCAGTTCTTC. The full variable domain, in which reference TRBV19 and TRBJ2-1 provide the parts outside the CDR3, is DGGITQSPKYLFRKEGQNVTLSCEQNLNHDAMYWYRQDPGQGLRLIYYSQIVNDFQKGDIAEGYSVSREKKESFPLTVTSAQKNPTAFYLCASSTRQGGNEQFFGPGTRLTVL.

The genes are TRBV27 and TRBJ2-7, with D unresolved. Germline CDR1 is MNHEY and CDR2 is SMNVEV (reference sequence). The CDR3 length is 12 residues. The germline V and J ends were trimmed by 5 bases and 8 bases, with 13 bases remaining between them. The CDR3 DNA sequence: TGTGCCAGCAGTCAGCACAGCACCCAGCAGTACTTC. It translates to CASSQHSTQQYF.

This clonotype was found a few times. A much more abundant neighbour one base away suggests this may be a read error. The chain couples TRBV28 to TRBJ2-7, with TRBD2 identical over 8 bases. CDR1 is MDHEN and CDR2 is SYDVKM in the germline V gene. V shed 5 bases, J shed 2 bases, and the junction held 8 bases outside the gene matches. The CDR3 is made up of 15 amino acids. CDR3 region: CASSQGRAGAYEQYF. The CDR3 bases are TGTGCCAGCAGTCAAGGACGAGCGGGAGCCTACGAGCAGTACTTC.

The chain employs TRBV5-1 and TRBJ2-5, with 11 nucleotides matching TRBD2. Germline CDR1 reads SGHRS; CDR2 reads YFSETQ. The ends lost 2 bases at V and 5 bases at J; junction bases unmatched: 8. The CDR3 runs 16 residues. CDR3 sequence: CASSFLASGRFETQYF. CDR3 DNA sequence: TGCGCCAGCAGCTTCTTGGCTAGCGGGAGGTTTGAGACCCAGTACTTC.

The chain combines TRBV4-1 with TRBJ1-5; D not resolved. Germline values: CDR1 MGHRA, CDR2 YSYEKL. V dropped 0 bases and J dropped 5 bases, with 5 bases sitting between them. This CDR3 has 13 residues. In DNA form, the CDR3 reads TGCGCCAGCAGCCAAGAGTCAGATCAGCCCCAGCATTTT. Protein product: CASSQESDQPQHF.

This chain uses TRBV7-6 with TRBJ1-5, with unresolved D. V shed 4 bases and J shed 7 bases, with 17 bases lying between them. This CDR3 region has 15 residues. From germline, CDR1 is SGHVS and CDR2 FNYEAQ. The CDR3 region is CASSSEAEGGQPQHF. CDR3 in DNA: TGTGCCAGCAGCTCCGAAGCGGAGGGAGGGCAGCCCCAGCATTTT.

The rearrangement joins TRBV12-3 or TRBV12-4 to TRBJ2-5; no firm D call. The DNA end is more similar to TRBJ2-1, so the J call may be wrong. CDR3 size: 13 residues. CDR3 nucleotides: TGTGCCAGCAGTCACGACAACCAAGAGACCCAGTTCTTC. It encodes CASSHDNQETQFF.

The V gene is TRBV19, the J gene TRBJ2-5, with D maybe TRBD1 (6 bases). Germline CDR1 LNHDA, CDR2 SQIVND (reference sequence). V lost 4 bases, J lost 5 bases, and 11 bases lay in between. CDR3 size: 13 residues. The CDR3 here is CASSRGRRETQYF. In DNA form, the CDR3 reads TGTGCCAGTAGTAGGGGGCGGCGGGAGACCCAGTACTTC.

The rearrangement links TRBV15 to TRBJ2-4, with 11 positions matching TRBD1. The assigned J gene may be wrong: the sequence end matches TRBJ2-7 better. Germline values: CDR1 LNHNV, CDR2 YYDKDF (reference sequence). This CDR3 is 15 amino acids long. CDR3 sequence reads: CATSRGGTGGYEQYF. CDR3 bases: TGTGCCACCAGCCGGGGAGGGACAGGGGGCTACGAGCAGTACTTC.

V usage is TRBV13 and J usage is TRBJ1-2, with D tentatively TRBD1 (5 bases). Germline CDR1 and CDR2: PRHDT and FYEKMQ (reference sequence). The V end lost 5 bases, the J end lost 8 bases, and 18 bases lay between the germline ends. This CDR3 is built from 14 residues. CDR3 in amino acids: CASSITRGLDGYTF. The CDR3 DNA reads as TGTGCCAGCAGCATCACTAGGGGTTTAGACGGCTACACCTTC.

The V and J genes are TRBV6-5 and TRBJ1-4; no definite D call. The CDR3 loop spans 15 amino acids. Trimming stripped 0 bases from V and 8 bases from J, with 13 bases between. Germline assignment: CDR1 MNHEY and CDR2 SVGAGI. The CDR3 protein is CASSYSWGIGEKLFF. DNA of the CDR3: TGTGCCAGCAGTTACTCTTGGGGAATCGGCGAAAAACTGTTTTTT.

CDR3 sequence (DNA): TGTGCCAGCAGCGTAGCCCAAGGGAGGGCTAGCGGATCAGATACGCAGTATTTT. Translated: CASSVAQGRASGSDTQYF. The chain links TRBV9 to TRBJ2-3, with 7 nucleotides matching TRBD2. J gave up 4 bases and V 0 bases, and 14 bases lay outside the gene matches. Germline-derived CDR1 and CDR2 are SGDLS and YYNGEE. The CDR3 has 18 residues.

This chain connects TRBV20-1 to TRBJ1-1; 7 nucleotides match TRBD1. Germline lookup yields CDR1 DFQATT and CDR2 SNEGSKA (reference sequence). This CDR3 comprises 13 residues. V dropped 3 bases and J dropped 4; count of bases not matched to a gene: 5. CDR3 nucleotide sequence: TGCAGTGCTAGTAGTACAGGGGCCACTGAAGCTTTCTTT. The encoded protein is CSASSTGATEAFF.

This clonotype was counted a few times. V usage is TRBV28 and J usage is TRBJ2-5, with TRBD1 matching 7 bases. The CDR3 covers 15 residues. Per the germline V gene, CDR1 is MDHEN and CDR2 is SYDVKM. V trimming: 8 bases; J trimming: 0 bases; junction bases outside the gene matches: 9. The CDR3 protein is CASCTPQGNQETQYF. The CDR3 nucleotides are TGTGCCAGCTGTACTCCACAGGGGAACCAAGAGACCCAGTACTTC.

The J gene is TRBJ2-1, the V gene TRBV7-9; 9 nucleotides match TRBD1. Germline CDR1 SEHNR, CDR2 FQNEAQ (reference sequence). This CDR3 is 14 amino acids long. J gave up 7 bases and V 5 bases, and 6 bases lay outside the gene matches. The CDR3 here is CASSPGQGRNEQFF. DNA for the CDR3: TGTGCCAGCAGCCCTGGACAGGGGCGGAATGAGCAGTTCTTC.

This clonotype was seen a few times. This chain joins TRBV20-1 and TRBJ1-2, with 9 bases that match TRBD1. Germline CDR1 is DFQATT and CDR2 is SNEGSKA (reference sequence). V gave up 6 bases and J gave up 8 bases; unmatched junction bases: 7. The CDR3 covers 12 residues. CDR3 loop: CSARGQGHGYTF. In DNA form, the CDR3 reads TGCAGTGCCAGGGGACAGGGTCACGGCTACACCTTC.

This clonotype was counted between two and nine times. The chain is built from TRBV14 and TRBJ1-2; possibly TRBD1 for D (6 bases). The CDR3 consists of 13 residues. Trimming removed 4 bases at V and 5 bases at J, with 11 bases between. The germline V gene encodes CDR1 SGHDN and CDR2 FVKESK. The CDR3 loop is CASSPWTVYGYTF. In DNA, the CDR3 is TGTGCCAGCAGCCCTTGGACAGTGTATGGCTACACCTTC.

The chain is built from TRBV7-2 and TRBJ1-4; D unresolved. Germline V CDR1 and CDR2: SGHTA, FQGNSA. The CDR3 is 14 residues long. Between the trimmed V and J ends, which lost 2 bases and 7 bases, there was a span of 11 bases. The CDR3 DNA reads TGTGCCAGCAGCTTATTTAACAGTCCTGAAAAACTGTTTTTT. This codes for CASSLFNSPEKLFF.